The 5 T cell receptor beta chains reported below all come from one sample, sequenced in a study of CD8 T cells in ankylosing spondylitis. A single record per CDR3 protein comes from TCRdb applying MiXCR to the 5' RACE reads. The repertoire holds about 360,000 distinct CDR3 sequences, with 20% to 25% as singletons. The specimen was blood, either unsorted or a sorted T cell fraction (not recorded which). The receptors shown here come from a male donor with ankylosing spondylitis or in good health (not recorded which).

The chain carries TRBV24-1 and TRBJ2-1, with 10 bases aligning to TRBD2. Germline CDR1 KGHDR, CDR2 SFDVKD. V trimming: 5 bases; J trimming: 0 bases; junction bases outside the gene matches: 9. CDR3 size: 18 residues. CDR3 sequence reads: CATSGLAGGLSSYNEQFF. The CDR3, as DNA: TGTGCCACCAGTGGTTTAGCGGGGGGATTAAGCTCCTACAATGAGCAGTTCTTC.

This chain connects TRBV7-9 to TRBJ2-7; D uncertain. The CDR3 is 13 residues long. Trimming stripped 1 base from V and 5 bases from J, with 9 bases between. Germline lookup yields CDR1 SEHNR and CDR2 FQNEAQ (reference sequence). Here the CDR3 DNA reads TGTGCCAGCAGCTTAGTTGCCTTGAACGAGCAGTACTTC. This encodes CASSLVALNEQYF.

This clonotype occurred a few times. This sequence joins TRBV11-2 and TRBJ2-2; D is perhaps TRBD1 or TRBD2 (5 bases each). Trimming stripped 1 base from V and 9 bases from J, with 12 bases between. In germline, CDR1 is SGHAT, CDR2 FQNNGV. The length of the CDR3 is 14 residues. CDR3 protein: CASSLAAGDRELFF. CDR3 DNA sequence: TGTGCCAGCAGCTTAGCAGCTGGGGACCGGGAGCTGTTTTTT.

This clonotype was seen a few times. CDR3 sequence: CSAPSGGWAYEQYF. The CDR3, as DNA: TGCAGTGCTCCCTCCGGGGGGTGGGCCTACGAGCAGTACTTC. This chain joins TRBV20-1 and TRBJ2-7; TRBD2 matches 7 bases. The length of the CDR3 is 14 residues. Trimming took 5 bases from V and 2 from J; bases not matched to a gene: 9. CDR1 and CDR2 (germline): DFQATT, SNEGSKA (reference sequence).

This clonotype has only a few counts. CDR3 amino acids: CAISANRRGENIQYF. The CDR3 DNA reads TGTGCCATCAGTGCTAATAGGAGGGGGGAAAACATTCAGTACTTC. The genes are TRBV10-3 and TRBJ2-4; D is possibly TRBD1 or TRBD2 (6 bases each). The V gene's germline CDR1 is ENHRY and CDR2 SYGVKD. The CDR3 has 15 amino acids. Between the trimmed V and J ends, which lost 4 bases and 5 bases, there was a span of 15 bases.